This T cell receptor (beta chain) came from a study of cytomegalovirus exposure and HLA in healthy donors. Broader study findings: Within an earlier analysis, most TCR beta V segments proved productive either about 87% or about 30% of the time. The likely explanation for a cluster of highly shared sequence variants was sequencing artifact.

This cohort consisted of healthy bone marrow donors. V gave up 6 bases and J gave up 7 bases; unmatched junction bases: 10. The germline V gene encodes CDR1 LGHNT and CDR2 FRNRAP. The CDR3 has 17 amino acids. With 60 Vbeta and 13 Jbeta primers, the PCR was carried out. Sequencing used immunoSEQ multiplex PCR; TCRdb keeps in-frame clones, though not all of them. The data show 100,000 to 150,000 clones, about 71% seen once. In its sample, this clone was seen once. What it binds is not known. The material sequenced was PBMCs. V is TRBV12-5 and J is TRBJ2-2; 14 bases fit TRBD2. This TCR was recovered from a woman aged 50 to 60 in good health and CMV-seronegative. The CDR3 DNA reads TGTGCTAGTGGCTTAAGACTAGCGGGAGGGCCTTTCGGGGAGCTGTTTTTT. It codes for CASGLRLAGGPFGELFF.